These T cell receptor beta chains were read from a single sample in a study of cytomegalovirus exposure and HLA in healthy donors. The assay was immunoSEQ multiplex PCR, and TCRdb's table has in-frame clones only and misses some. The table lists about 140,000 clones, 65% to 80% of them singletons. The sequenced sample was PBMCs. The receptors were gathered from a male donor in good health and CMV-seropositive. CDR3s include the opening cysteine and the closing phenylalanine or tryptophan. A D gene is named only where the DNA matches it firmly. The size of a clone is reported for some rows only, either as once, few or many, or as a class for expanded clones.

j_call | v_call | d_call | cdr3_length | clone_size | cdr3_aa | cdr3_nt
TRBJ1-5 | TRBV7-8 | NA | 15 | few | CASSIGRERNQPQHF | TGTGCCAGCAGTATAGGCAGGGAACGCAATCAGCCCCAGCATTTT
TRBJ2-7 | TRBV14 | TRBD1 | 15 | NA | CASSPWDRGFYEQYF | TGTGCCAGCAGCCCTTGGGACAGGGGCTTTTACGAGCAGTACTTC
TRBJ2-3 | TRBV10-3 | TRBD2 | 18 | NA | CAISASGTSGLRTDTQYF | TGTGCCATCAGCGCCTCCGGGACTAGCGGATTACGCACAGATACGCAGTATTTT
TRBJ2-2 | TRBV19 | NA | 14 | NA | CASSIGSRSGELFF | TGTGCCAGTAGTATAGGCTCGCGTTCCGGGGAGCTGTTTTTT
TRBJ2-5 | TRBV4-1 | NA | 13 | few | CASSQDYSETQYF | TGCGCCAGCAGCCAAGATTACTCGGAGACCCAGTACTTC
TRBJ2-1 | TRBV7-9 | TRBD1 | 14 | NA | CASSSRTGLNEQFF | TGTGCCAGCAGCTCGCGGACAGGGTTGAATGAGCAGTTCTTC
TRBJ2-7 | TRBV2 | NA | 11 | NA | CASSADSEQYF | TGTGCCAGCAGTGCCGACTCAGAGCAGTACTTC
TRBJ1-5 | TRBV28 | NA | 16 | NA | CASSLIIRESGQPQHF | TGTGCCAGCAGTTTAATCATTAGGGAGTCGGGTCAGCCCCAGCATTTT
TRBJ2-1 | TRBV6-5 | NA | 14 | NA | CASSYGVTGNEQFF | TGTGCCAGCAGTTACGGAGTTACGGGCAATGAGCAGTTCTTC
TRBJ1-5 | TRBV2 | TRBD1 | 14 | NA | CASAPTGGRQPQHF | TGTGCCAGCGCTCCCACAGGGGGCAGGCAGCCCCAGCATTTT
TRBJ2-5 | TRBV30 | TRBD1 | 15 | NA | CAWSPGQGTSVVGYF | TGTGCCTGGAGTCCGGGACAGGGGACGAGCGTTGTCGGGTACTTC
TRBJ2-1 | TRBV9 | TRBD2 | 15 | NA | CASSPPAGVFPEQFF | TGTGCCAGCAGCCCGCCTGCGGGAGTCTTCCCCGAGCAGTTCTTC
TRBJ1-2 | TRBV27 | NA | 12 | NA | CASSPGGDGYTF | TGTGCCAGCAGCCCGGGAGGAGACGGCTACACCTTC
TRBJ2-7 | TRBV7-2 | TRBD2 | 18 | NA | CASSLRGDGLAGLYEQYF | TGTGCCAGCAGCTTAAGGGGTGATGGACTAGCGGGACTTTACGAGCAGTACTTC
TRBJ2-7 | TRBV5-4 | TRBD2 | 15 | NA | CASRDHSGSSYEQYF | TGTGCCAGCAGAGACCATAGCGGGAGCTCCTACGAGCAGTACTTC
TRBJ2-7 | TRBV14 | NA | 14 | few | CASSQQGWTYEQYF | TGTGCCAGCAGCCAACAGGGATGGACCTACGAGCAGTACTTC
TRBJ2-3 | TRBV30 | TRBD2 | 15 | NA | CARSSGRFSTDTQYF | TGTGCCAGATCGAGCGGGAGGTTTAGCACAGATACGCAGTATTTT
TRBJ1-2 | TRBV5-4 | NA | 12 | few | CASSLLAYGYTF | TGTGCCAGCAGCTTGTTGGCCTATGGCTACACCTTC
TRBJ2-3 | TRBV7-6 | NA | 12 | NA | CASSLGTDTQYF | TGTGCCAGCAGTCTTGGCACAGATACGCAGTATTTT
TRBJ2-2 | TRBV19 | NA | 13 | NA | CASSIRITGELFF | TGTGCCAGTAGTATCAGGATTACCGGGGAGCTGTTTTTT
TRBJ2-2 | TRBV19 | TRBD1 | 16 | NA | CASSNGQGWNTGELFF | TGTGCCAGTAGTAACGGACAGGGGTGGAACACCGGGGAGCTGTTTTTT
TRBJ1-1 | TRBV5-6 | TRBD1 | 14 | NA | CASSTDRGGPEAFF | TGTGCCAGCAGCACCGACAGGGGAGGCCCTGAAGCTTTCTTT